This T cell receptor (beta chain) originates from a study of blood T cell repertoires in COVID-19. Across the study: Spain, Italy and the United States supplied samples that represented acute and convalescent COVID-19. Sources were T cells, B-cell-depleted T cells, or PBMCs; the material itself was cDNA or gDNA.

In germline, CDR1 is WNHNN, CDR2 SYGVQD (reference sequence). The CDR3 has 11 residues. V was shortened by 4 bases and J by 7 bases, with 7 bases between the two germline ends. Source study methods: By means of reference gene primer amplification, nucleated cell counts were estimated. The protocol was immunoSEQ multiplex PCR, while the TCRdb copy is restricted to in-frame clones and leaves out a portion. D and trimming come from the DNA, and the V and J calls and clone size come from that table. The profile shows roughly 260,000 clones, about 87% of them singletons. Input material: peripheral blood. The rearrangement joins TRBV10-1 to TRBJ1-1; TRBD1 is a possible D gene (5 bases). The origin of this receptor is a man between 60 and 75 years old who had recovered from COVID-19. CDR3 amino acids: CASSAGYEAFF. Written as DNA, the CDR3 is TGCGCCAGCAGTGCAGGGTATGAAGCTTTCTTT.